The next 6 T cell receptor beta chains were all read from a single sample in a study of shared clonotypes between healthy human individuals. Profiled with immunoSEQ multiplex PCR; TCRdb holds only in-frame clones, not every one. This sample has over a million clones, with more than 95% found just once. Sequencing was carried out using naive CD4+ T cells sorted from blood. The subset here: CD45RA+ positively selected. The receptors stem from a young man in good health.

The chain employs TRBV5-4 and TRBJ1-1, with D possibly TRBD1 on 5 matching bases. This CDR3 comprises 16 residues. V was trimmed by 0 bases and J by 4 bases, leaving 16 bases between them. Germline V gene data show CDR1 as SGHNT and CDR2 as YYREEE (reference sequence). The DNA of the CDR3 is TGTGCCAGCAGCTTGGCGCGGGGGGGTCCCGTCACTGAAGCTTTCTTT. As protein: CASSLARGGPVTEAFF.

Comments on this clone: Other nucleotide sequences in the sample specify the same CDR3. The V gene is TRBV18, the J gene TRBJ2-5, with 9 bases matching TRBD1. Germline assignment: CDR1 KGHSH and CDR2 LQKENI. V gave up 3 bases and J gave up 3 bases; unmatched junction bases: 2. The CDR3 is 14 amino acids. The CDR3 protein is CASSPRTGEETQYF. DNA of the CDR3: TGTGCCAGCTCACCTCGGACAGGGGAAGAGACCCAGTACTTC. Full variable domain (remainder filled in from reference TRBV18 and TRBJ2-5): NAGVMQNPRHLVRRRGQEARLRCSPMKGHSHVYWYRQLPEEGLKFMVYLQKENIIDESGMPKERFSAEFPKEGPSILRIQQVVRGDSAAYFCASSPRTGEETQYFGPGTRLLVL.

The chain couples TRBV5-6 to TRBJ1-2, with a weak D call TRBD1 (5 bases). The CDR3 spans 15 residues. Germline V CDR1 and CDR2: SGHDT, YYEEEE. The V end lost 4 bases, the J end lost 8 bases, and 21 bases lay between the germline ends. CDR3 bases: TGTGCCAGCAGCCGGTTGTTGAGGGGCGCGGCCGGCTACACCTTC. This sequence encodes CASSRLLRGAAGYTF.

This sequence joins TRBV5-8 and TRBJ2-3, with D possibly being TRBD2 (6 bases). Deletions cut 6 bases from V and 6 bases from J, with 20 bases between. The germline gives CDR1 SGHTS, CDR2 YDEGEE. The CDR3 is 15 amino acids. In nucleotides, the CDR3 is TGTGCCAGCACCCTTGGGGCTAGCGCTGAGGATACGCAGTATTTT. It codes for CASTLGASAEDTQYF.

This chain joins TRBV18 and TRBJ1-5, with D uncertain. From germline, CDR1 is KGHSH and CDR2 LQKENI. The CDR3 has 14 residues. V was clipped by 6 bases and J by 1 base, with 10 bases between them. CDR3: CASSPLASNQPQHF. The CDR3 DNA reads TGTGCCAGCTCCCCCTTGGCGAGCAATCAGCCCCAGCATTTT.

The chain combines TRBV5-4 with TRBJ2-5; 10 bases fit TRBD2. J gave up 5 bases and V 0 bases, and 10 bases lay outside the gene matches. Germline CDR1 and CDR2: SGHNT and YYREEE (reference sequence). The CDR3 contains 17 residues. CDR3 DNA: TGTGCCAGCAGCTTGGCGGGGCTAGCGGGAGTCGCGGAGACCCAGTACTTC. Its translation: CASSLAGLAGVAETQYF.